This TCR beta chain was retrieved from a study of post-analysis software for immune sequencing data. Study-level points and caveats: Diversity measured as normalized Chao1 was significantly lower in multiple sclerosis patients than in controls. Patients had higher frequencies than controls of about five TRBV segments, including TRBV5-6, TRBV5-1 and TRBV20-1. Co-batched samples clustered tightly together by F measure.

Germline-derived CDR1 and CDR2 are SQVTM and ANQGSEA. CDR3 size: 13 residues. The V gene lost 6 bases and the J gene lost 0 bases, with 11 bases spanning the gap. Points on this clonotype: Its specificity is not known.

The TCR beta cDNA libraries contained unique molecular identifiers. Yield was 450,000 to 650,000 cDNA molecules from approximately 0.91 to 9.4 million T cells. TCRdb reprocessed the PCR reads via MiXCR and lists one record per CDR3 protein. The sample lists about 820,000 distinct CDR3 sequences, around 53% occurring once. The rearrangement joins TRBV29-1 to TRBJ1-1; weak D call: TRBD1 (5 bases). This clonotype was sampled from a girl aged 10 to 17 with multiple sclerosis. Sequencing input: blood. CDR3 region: CSVNRILNTEAFF. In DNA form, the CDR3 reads TGCAGCGTGAACAGGATCCTGAACACTGAAGCTTTCTTT.